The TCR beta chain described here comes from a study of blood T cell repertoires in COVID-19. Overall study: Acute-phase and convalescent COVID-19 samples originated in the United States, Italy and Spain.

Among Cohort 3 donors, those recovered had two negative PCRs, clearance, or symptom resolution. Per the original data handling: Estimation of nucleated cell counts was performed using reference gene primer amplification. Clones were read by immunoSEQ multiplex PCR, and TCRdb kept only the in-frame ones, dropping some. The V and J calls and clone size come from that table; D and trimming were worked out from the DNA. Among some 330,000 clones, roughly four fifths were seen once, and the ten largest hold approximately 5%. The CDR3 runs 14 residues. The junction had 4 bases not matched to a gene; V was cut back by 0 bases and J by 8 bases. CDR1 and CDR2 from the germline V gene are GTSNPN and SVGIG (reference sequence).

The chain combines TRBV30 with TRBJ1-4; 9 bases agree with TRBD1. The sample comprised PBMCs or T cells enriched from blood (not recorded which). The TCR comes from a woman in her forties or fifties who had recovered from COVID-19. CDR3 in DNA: TGTGCCTGGAGTGTCGGGACAGGGTTGGAAAAACTGTTTTTT. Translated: CAWSVGTGLEKLFF. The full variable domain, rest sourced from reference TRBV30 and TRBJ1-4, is SQTIHQWPATLVQPVGSPLSLECTVEGTSNPNLYWYRQAAGRGLQLLFYSVGIGQISSEVPQNLSASRPQDRQFILSSKKLLLSDSGFYLCAWSVGTGLEKLFFGSGTQLSVL.